These T cell receptor beta chains were read from a single sample in a study of T cell responses to AZD1222 COVID-19 vaccine. Clones were read by immunoSEQ multiplex PCR, and TCRdb kept only the in-frame ones, dropping some. The table shows roughly 200,000 clones, with roughly 94% occurring only once. The starting material was peripheral blood, obtained 28 days after the second dose of the MenACWY control vaccine. Receptor source: an adult who received the MenACWY meningococcal vaccine as a control. The CDR3 runs from the conserved cysteine through the conserved F or W. Fields, in order: V gene, CDR3 protein.

TRBV27,CASSQKRGGIDEQYF
TRBV18,CASSPRGRDIDTQYF
TRBV2,CASTTSGLSTDTQYF
TRBV5-1,CASSRDRGSSSYNSPLHF
TRBV3-1/TRBV3-2,CASSQELGGQGNSPLHF
TRBV9,CASSVGLPHNEQFF
TRBV6-5,CASRDRDIKTYEQYF
TRBV5-5,CASSLEQGGYGYTF
TRBV7-3,CASSPNFGGTDTQYF
TRBV10-1,CASSGGHSYEQYF
TRBV6-5,CASSAYVQNTEAFF
TRBV18,CASSPFAGTDGGYTF
TRBV6-4,CASSDSSGSYNEQFF
TRBV7-6,CASSRTTPGELFF
TRBV4-3,CASSPGTGWGNEQFF
TRBV10-3,CAIRGPSQETQYF
TRBV28,CASSPPGLGQPQHF
TRBV28,CASRNPGSVYEQYF
TRBV24-1,CATSSDRSNEQYF
TRBV28,CASSLMGSYEQYF
TRBV6-1,CASSEGSGQGYEQYF
TRBV27,CASSPRAGNYYEQYF
TRBV7-9,CASSQQGEVNEQFF
TRBV19,CASSIPGTDYEQYF
TRBV19,CASTRQGSQPQHF
TRBV10-2,CASSGDRANQPQHF
TRBV7-2,CASTNEREIDTQYF
TRBV28,CASSSTIAGGPWEQYF
TRBV28,CASSLGQKLAKNIQYF
TRBV2,CASSLALIIYEQYF
TRBV3-1/TRBV3-2,CASSQGLEAPGTGELFF
TRBV7-9,CASSARHAEQFF
TRBV7-2,CASSLSGSSYNEQFF
TRBV6-2/TRBV6-3,CASSYWATQGRDNQPQHF
TRBV5-1,CASSFPPNTEAFF
TRBV28,CASSFAGMNTEAFF
TRBV6-5,CASRPGTFEKLFF
TRBV29-1,CSVAKGTSNTEAFF
TRBV13,CASSLGLTPGNYGYTF
TRBV29-1,CSVAPGQGSTEAFF